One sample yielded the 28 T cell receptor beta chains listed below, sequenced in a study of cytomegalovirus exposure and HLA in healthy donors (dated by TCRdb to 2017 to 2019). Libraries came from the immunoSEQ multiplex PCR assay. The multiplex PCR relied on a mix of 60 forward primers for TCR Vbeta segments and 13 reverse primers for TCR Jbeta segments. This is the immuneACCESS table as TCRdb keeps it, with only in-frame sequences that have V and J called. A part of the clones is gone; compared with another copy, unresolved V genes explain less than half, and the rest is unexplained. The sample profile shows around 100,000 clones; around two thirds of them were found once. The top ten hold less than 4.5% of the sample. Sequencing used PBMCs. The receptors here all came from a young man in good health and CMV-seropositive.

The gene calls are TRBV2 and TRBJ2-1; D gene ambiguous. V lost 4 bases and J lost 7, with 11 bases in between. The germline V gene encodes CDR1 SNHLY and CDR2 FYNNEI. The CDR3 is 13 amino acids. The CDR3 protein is CASSVWRLNEQFF. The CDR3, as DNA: TGTGCCAGCAGTGTCTGGCGGCTAAATGAGCAGTTCTTC.

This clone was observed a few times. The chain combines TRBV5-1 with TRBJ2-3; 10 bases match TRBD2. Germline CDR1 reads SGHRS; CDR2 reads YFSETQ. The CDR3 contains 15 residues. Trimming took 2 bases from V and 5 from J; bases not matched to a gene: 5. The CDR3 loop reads CASSFRAGGEDTQYF. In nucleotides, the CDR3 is TGCGCCAGCAGCTTTCGAGCGGGGGGGGAAGATACGCAGTATTTT.

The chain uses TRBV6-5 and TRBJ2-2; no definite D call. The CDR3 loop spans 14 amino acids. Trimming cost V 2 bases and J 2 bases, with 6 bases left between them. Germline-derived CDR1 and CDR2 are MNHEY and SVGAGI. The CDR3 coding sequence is TGTGCCAGCAGTTACCTCACTAACACCGGGGAGCTGTTTTTT. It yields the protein CASSYLTNTGELFF.

The CDR3 region has the DNA TGTGCCAGCCGGGGGACTCAGGCTTCGAACACCGGGGAGCTGTTTTTT. Translation: CASRGTQASNTGELFF. The V gene is TRBV19, the J gene TRBJ2-2, with TRBD2 as a possible D gene (6 bases). Germline V lookup: CDR1 LNHDA, CDR2 SQIVND (reference sequence). Trimming cost V 9 bases and J 0 bases, with 17 bases left between them. CDR3 length: 16 residues.

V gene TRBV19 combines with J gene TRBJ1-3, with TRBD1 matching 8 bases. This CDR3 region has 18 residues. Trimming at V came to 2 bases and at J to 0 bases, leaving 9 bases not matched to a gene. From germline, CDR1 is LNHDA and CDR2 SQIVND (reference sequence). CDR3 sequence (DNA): TGTGCCAGTAGTATATGGGGACAGGCGACCAGCTCTGGAAACACCATATATTTT. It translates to CASSIWGQATSSGNTIYF.

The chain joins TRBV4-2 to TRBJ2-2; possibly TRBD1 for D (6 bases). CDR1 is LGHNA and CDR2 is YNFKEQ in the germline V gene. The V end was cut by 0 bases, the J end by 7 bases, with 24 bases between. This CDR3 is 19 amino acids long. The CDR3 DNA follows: TGTGCCAGCAGCCAAGAGGGGCTTACAGGGCAGGGAAGGGTCGGGGAGCTGTTTTTT. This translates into CASSQEGLTGQGRVGELFF.

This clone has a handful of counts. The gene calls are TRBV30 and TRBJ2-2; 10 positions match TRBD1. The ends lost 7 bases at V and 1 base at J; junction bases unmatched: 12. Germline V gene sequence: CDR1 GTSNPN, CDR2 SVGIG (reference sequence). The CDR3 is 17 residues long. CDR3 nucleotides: TGTGCCTTACCGGGACAGGGGAGACGGAGGAACACCGGGGAGCTGTTTTTT. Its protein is CALPGQGRRRNTGELFF.

CDR3 DNA sequence: TGTGCCAGTAATGTGGGACAGGGGATTTCACCCCTCCACTTT. Its protein is CASNVGQGISPLHF. The chain combines TRBV19 with TRBJ1-6, with 10 bases lining up with TRBD1. CDR3 length: 14 amino acids. Germline CDR1 LNHDA, CDR2 SQIVND (reference sequence). V gave up 7 bases and J gave up 9 bases; unmatched junction bases: 6.

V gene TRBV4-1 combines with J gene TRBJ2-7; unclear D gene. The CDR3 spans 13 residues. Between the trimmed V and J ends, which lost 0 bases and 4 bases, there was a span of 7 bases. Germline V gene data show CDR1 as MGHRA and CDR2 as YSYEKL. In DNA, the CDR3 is TGCGCCAGCAGCCAAGATCCGAGATACGAGCAGTACTTC. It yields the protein CASSQDPRYEQYF.

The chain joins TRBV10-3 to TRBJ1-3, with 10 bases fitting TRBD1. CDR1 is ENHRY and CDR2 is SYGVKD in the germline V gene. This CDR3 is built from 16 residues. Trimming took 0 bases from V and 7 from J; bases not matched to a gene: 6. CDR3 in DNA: TGTGCCATCAGTGAGTCCCTCGGGACAGGGGAGAACACCATATATTTT. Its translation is CAISESLGTGENTIYF.

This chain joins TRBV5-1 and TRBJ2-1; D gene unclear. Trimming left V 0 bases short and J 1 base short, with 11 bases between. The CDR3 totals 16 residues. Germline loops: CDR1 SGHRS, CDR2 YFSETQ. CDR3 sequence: CASSLEEFRSYNEQFF. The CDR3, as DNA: TGCGCCAGCAGCTTGGAGGAGTTTAGGTCCTACAATGAGCAGTTCTTC.

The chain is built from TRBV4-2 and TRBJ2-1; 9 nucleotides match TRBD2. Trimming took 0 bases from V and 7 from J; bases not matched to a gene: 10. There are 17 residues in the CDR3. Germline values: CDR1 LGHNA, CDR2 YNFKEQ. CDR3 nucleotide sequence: TGTGCCAGCAGCCAAGATGGGAGCGGGGGGCTGAGAAATGAGCAGTTCTTC. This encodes CASSQDGSGGLRNEQFF.

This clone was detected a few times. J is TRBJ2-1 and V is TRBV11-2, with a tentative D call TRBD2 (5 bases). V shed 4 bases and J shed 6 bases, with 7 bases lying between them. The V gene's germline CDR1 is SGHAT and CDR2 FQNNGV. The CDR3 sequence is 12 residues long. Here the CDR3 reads CASSSSGNEQFF. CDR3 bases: TGTGCCAGCAGCTCAAGCGGCAATGAGCAGTTCTTC.

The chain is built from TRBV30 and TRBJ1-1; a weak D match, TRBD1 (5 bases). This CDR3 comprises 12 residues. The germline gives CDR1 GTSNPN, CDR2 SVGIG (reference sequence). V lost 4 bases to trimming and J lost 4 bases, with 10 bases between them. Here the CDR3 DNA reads TGTGCCTGGACAGGGCAGGCCACTGAAGCTTTCTTT. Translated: CAWTGQATEAFF.

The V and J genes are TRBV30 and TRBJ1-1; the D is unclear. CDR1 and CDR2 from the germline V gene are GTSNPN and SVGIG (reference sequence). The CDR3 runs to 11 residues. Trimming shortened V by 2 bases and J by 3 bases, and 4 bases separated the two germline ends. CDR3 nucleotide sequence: TGTGCCTGGAGTCGGGACACTGAAGCTTTCTTT. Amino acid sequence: CAWSRDTEAFF.

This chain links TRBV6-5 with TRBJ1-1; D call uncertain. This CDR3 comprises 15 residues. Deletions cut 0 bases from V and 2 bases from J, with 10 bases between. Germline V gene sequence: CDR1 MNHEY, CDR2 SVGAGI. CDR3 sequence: CASSYSLPPNTEAFF. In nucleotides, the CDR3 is TGTGCCAGCAGTTACTCTCTTCCCCCTAACACTGAAGCTTTCTTT.

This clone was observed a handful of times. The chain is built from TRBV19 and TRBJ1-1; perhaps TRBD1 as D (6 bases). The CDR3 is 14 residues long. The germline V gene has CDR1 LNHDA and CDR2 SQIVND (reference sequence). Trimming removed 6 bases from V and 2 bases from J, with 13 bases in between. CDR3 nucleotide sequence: TGTGCCAGTAGAGGACAGTACTTCAACACTGAAGCTTTCTTT. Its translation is CASRGQYFNTEAFF.

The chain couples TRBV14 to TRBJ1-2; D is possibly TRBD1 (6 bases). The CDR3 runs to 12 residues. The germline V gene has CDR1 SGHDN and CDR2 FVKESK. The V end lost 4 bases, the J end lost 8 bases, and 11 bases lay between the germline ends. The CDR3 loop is CASSRTGWGYTF. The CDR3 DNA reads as TGTGCCAGCAGCCGAACAGGGTGGGGCTACACCTTC.

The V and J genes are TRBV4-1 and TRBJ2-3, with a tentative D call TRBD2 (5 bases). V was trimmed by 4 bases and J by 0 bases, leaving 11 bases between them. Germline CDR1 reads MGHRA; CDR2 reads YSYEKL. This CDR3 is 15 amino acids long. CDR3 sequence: CASSPGIGSTDTQYF. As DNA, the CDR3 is TGCGCCAGCAGCCCCGGGATCGGTAGCACAGATACGCAGTATTTT.

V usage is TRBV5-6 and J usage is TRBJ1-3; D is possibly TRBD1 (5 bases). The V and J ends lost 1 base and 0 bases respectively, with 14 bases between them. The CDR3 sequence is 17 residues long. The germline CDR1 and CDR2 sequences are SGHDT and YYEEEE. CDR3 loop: CASSLYRLTFSGNTIYF. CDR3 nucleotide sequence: TGTGCCAGCAGCTTGTACAGGCTGACATTCTCTGGAAACACCATATATTTT.

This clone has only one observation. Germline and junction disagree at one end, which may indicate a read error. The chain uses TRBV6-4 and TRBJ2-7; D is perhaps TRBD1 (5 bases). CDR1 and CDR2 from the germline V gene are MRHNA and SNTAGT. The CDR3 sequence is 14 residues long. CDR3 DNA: TGTGCCAGCAGCGACTGGTTCAGGGCCTACGAGCAGTACTTC. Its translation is CASSDWFRAYEQYF.

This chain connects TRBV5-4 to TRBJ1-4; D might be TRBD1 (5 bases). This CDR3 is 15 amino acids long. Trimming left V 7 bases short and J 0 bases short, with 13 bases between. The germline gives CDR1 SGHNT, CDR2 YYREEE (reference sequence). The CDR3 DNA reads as TGTGCCAGCCGGATATGGGGCACAACTAATGAAAAACTGTTTTTT. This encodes CASRIWGTTNEKLFF. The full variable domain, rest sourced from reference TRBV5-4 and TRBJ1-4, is ETGVTQSPTHLIKTRGQQVTLRCSSQSGHNTVSWYQQALGQGPQFIFQYYREEENGRGNFPPRFSGLQFPNYSSELNVNALELDDSALYLCASRIWGTTNEKLFFGSGTQLSVL.

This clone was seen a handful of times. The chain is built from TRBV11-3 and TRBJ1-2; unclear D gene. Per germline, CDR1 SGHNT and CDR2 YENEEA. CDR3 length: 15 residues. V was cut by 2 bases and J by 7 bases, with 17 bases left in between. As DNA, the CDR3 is TGTGCCAGCAGCTTATCGGGCCCCACTAGAGGTGGCTACACCTTC. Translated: CASSLSGPTRGGYTF.

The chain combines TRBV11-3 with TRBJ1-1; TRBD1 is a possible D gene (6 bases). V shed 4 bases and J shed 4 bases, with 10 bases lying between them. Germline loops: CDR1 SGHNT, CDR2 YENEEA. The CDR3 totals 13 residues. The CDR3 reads CASSSTQGTEAFF. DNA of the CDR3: TGTGCCAGCAGCTCGACACAGGGCACTGAAGCTTTCTTT.

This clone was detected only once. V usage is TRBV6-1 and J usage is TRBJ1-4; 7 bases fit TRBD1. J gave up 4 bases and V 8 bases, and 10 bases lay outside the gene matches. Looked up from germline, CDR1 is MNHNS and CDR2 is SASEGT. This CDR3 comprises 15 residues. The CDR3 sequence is CASQTGTNFNEKLFF. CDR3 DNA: TGTGCCAGCCAGACAGGGACGAACTTTAATGAAAAACTGTTTTTT.

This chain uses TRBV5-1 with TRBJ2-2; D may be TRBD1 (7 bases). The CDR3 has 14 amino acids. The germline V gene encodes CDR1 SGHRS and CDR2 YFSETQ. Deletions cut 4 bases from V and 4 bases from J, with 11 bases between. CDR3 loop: CASSGGGSTGELFF. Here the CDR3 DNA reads TGCGCCAGCAGCGGAGGGGGCAGCACCGGGGAGCTGTTTTTT.

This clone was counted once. The CDR3 here is CASSTGTSGGVTEAFF. DNA for the CDR3: TGTGCCAGCAGCACCGGGACATCGGGAGGGGTCACTGAAGCTTTCTTT. The chain recombines TRBV9 with TRBJ1-1; the D gene is possibly TRBD1 (6 bases). The CDR3 length is 16 residues. The germline V and J ends were trimmed by 4 bases and 4 bases, with 20 bases remaining between them. Germline V gives CDR1 SGDLS, CDR2 YYNGEE.

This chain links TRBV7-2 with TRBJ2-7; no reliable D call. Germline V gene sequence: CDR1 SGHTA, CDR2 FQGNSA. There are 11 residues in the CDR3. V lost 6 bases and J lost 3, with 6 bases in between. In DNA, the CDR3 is TGTGCCAGCAGTTTCCTCTACGAGCAGTACTTC. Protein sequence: CASSFLYEQYF.